This T cell receptor beta chain emerged from a study of OX40 agonist ivuxolimab in advanced cancers. Study-level information: The dose-escalation cohort was just under 85% male, with a mean age of approximately 61 years, ranging roughly 20 to 90.

The data were produced by immunoSEQ multiplex PCR, yet TCRdb's version contains in-frame clones alone and is incomplete. The sample lists about 85,000 clones; approximately 83% were seen once. In germline, CDR1 is SNHLY, CDR2 FYNNEI. Trimming at V came to 7 bases and at J to 3 bases, leaving 6 bases not matched to a gene. CDR3 size: 14 residues. Autoimmune disease history or systemic immunosuppression meant exclusion. The input for sequencing was CD4+ or CD8+ T cells sorted from blood, taken in a trial of the OX40 agonist ivuxolimab. The chain has TRBV2 and TRBJ2-5, with 9 bases identical to TRBD2. The receptor was derived from an adult with an advanced solid tumor such as melanoma, head and neck, liver or kidney cancer. CDR3 DNA: TGTGCCAGCACTCTCGGGACTAGCAAAGAGACCCAGTACTTC. Translation gives CASTLGTSKETQYF.